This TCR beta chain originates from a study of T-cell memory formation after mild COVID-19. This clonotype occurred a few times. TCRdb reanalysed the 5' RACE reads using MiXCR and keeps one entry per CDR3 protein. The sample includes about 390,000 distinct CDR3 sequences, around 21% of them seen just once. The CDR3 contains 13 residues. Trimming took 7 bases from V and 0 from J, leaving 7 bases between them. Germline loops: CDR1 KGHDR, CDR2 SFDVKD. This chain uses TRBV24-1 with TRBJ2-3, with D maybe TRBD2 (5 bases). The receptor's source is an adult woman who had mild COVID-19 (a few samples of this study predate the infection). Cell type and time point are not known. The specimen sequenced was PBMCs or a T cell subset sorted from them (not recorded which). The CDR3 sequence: CATREDSTDTQYF. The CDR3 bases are TGTGCCACCAGGGAGGACAGCACAGATACGCAGTATTTT.